The 14 T cell receptor beta chains below come from one sample, sequenced in a study of OX40 agonist ivuxolimab in advanced cancers. Some clones are missing from TCRdb's copy, which holds only in-frame ones; the method was immunoSEQ multiplex PCR. The sample carries about 84,000 clones, roughly 82% recorded once. The source was CD4+ or CD8+ T cells sorted from blood, collected in a trial of the OX40 agonist ivuxolimab. The receptors stem from an adult with an advanced solid tumor such as melanoma, head and neck, liver or kidney cancer.

This clone was counted a few times. The rearrangement joins TRBV6-4 to TRBJ2-2; D ambiguous. V gave up 3 bases and J gave up 0 bases, with 5 bases separating them. The germline gives CDR1 MRHNA, CDR2 SNTAGT. The CDR3 totals 14 residues. This chain's CDR3 is CASSEQPNTGELFF. The CDR3 nucleotides read TGTGCCAGCAGTGAACAGCCGAACACCGGGGAGCTGTTTTTT.

The chain is built from TRBV7-7 and TRBJ2-2, with D tentatively TRBD2 (6 bases). The CDR3 sequence is 14 residues long. Germline CDR1 and CDR2: SSHAT and FNYEAQ (reference sequence). V dropped 4 bases and J dropped 2 bases, with 8 bases sitting between them. CDR3 DNA sequence: TGTGCCAGCAGCTACGGGGGAAACACCGGGGAGCTGTTTTTT. Its protein is CASSYGGNTGELFF.

CDR3 in DNA: TGTGCCAGCTCACCACCGGGACACCTGGCCTCTGAAGCTTTCTTT. Residues: CASSPPGHLASEAFF. This sequence joins TRBV18 and TRBJ1-1, with D possibly TRBD1 on 6 matching bases. CDR1 and CDR2 (germline): KGHSH, LQKENI. The CDR3 has 15 amino acids. The germline V and J ends were trimmed by 0 bases and 6 bases, with 14 bases remaining between them. The whole variable domain, remainder taken from reference TRBV18 and TRBJ1-1, is NAGVMQNPRHLVRRRGQEARLRCSPMKGHSHVYWYRQLPEEGLKFMVYLQKENIIDESGMPKERFSAEFPKEGPSILRIQQVVRGDSAAYFCASSPPGHLASEAFFGQGTRLTVV.

The chain has TRBV6-5 and TRBJ2-7, with 8 nucleotides matching TRBD2. CDR1 MNHEY and CDR2 SVGAGI come from the germline V gene. The J segment lost 3 bases and the V segment lost 6 bases, leaving 7 bases of the junction unmatched. The CDR3 length is 14 residues. CDR3 residues: CASRAAGADYEQYV. Written as DNA, the CDR3 is TGTGCCAGCAGGGCAGCGGGGGCCGACTACGAGCAGTACGTC.

In nucleotides, the CDR3 is TGTGCCAGCAGTGAATGGGACAGGACACAAGAGACCCAGTACTTC. It specifies CASSEWDRTQETQYF. The V call is TRBV6-1, the J call TRBJ2-5, with TRBD1 matching over 8 bases. Germline CDR1 and CDR2: MNHNS and SASEGT. The CDR3 totals 15 residues. J was trimmed by 2 bases and V by 2 bases; bases with no gene match: 4.

This chain connects TRBV6-5 to TRBJ2-1, with 7 bases fitting TRBD1. The germline gives CDR1 MNHEY, CDR2 SVGAGI. The CDR3 extends over 15 amino acids. Trimming at V came to 0 bases and at J to 2 bases, leaving 1 base not matched to a gene. The CDR3 sequence is CASSYSGQPYNEQFF. The DNA of the CDR3 is TGTGCCAGCAGTTACTCGGGACAGCCCTACAATGAGCAGTTCTTC.

There are a few counts of this clone. This sequence joins TRBV5-1 and TRBJ1-1; unclear D gene. The CDR3 totals 12 residues. Germline V gene sequence: CDR1 SGHRS, CDR2 YFSETQ. V was trimmed by 5 bases and J by 1 base, leaving 6 bases between them. Here the CDR3 DNA reads TGCGCCAGCAGAGAGGAGAACACTGAAGCTTTCTTT. Translating gives CASREENTEAFF.

The chain links TRBV7-3 to TRBJ2-1; weak D call: TRBD2 (7 bases). The V end was cut by 5 bases, the J end by 9 bases, with 23 bases between. Germline lookup yields CDR1 SGHTA and CDR2 FQGTGA. This CDR3 comprises 16 residues. The CDR3 DNA sequence: TGTGCCAGCAGCCCAAGGGGCGGGGGCCTGGGAGGTGAGCAGTTCTTC. The encoded protein is CASSPRGGGLGGEQFF.

The rearrangement uses TRBV5-4 and TRBJ1-1, with D uncertain. The CDR3 is 12 residues long. Germline values: CDR1 SGHNT, CDR2 YYREEE (reference sequence). V shed 2 bases and J shed 2 bases, with 4 bases lying between them. CDR3 in DNA: TGTGCCAGCAGCTTCTTAAACACTGAAGCTTTCTTT. Translation: CASSFLNTEAFF.

The chain employs TRBV7-9 and TRBJ2-3, with a tentative D call TRBD1 (6 bases). The CDR3 runs to 13 residues. The ends were cut back, 6 bases at V and 4 bases at J, with 11 bases in the middle. Germline values: CDR1 SEHNR, CDR2 FQNEAQ (reference sequence). The CDR3 nucleotides read TGTGCCAGCAGACAGGGAGACGCAGATACGCAGTATTTT. As protein: CASRQGDADTQYF.

The V and J genes are TRBV5-1 and TRBJ1-1, with D hard to call. CDR3 length equals 15 residues. From germline, CDR1 is SGHRS and CDR2 YFSETQ. The V gene lost 1 base and the J gene lost 3 bases, with 13 bases spanning the gap. In nucleotides, the CDR3 is TGCGCCAGCAGCTTGATACCGGGAGCGGACACTGAAGCTTTCTTT. Amino acids: CASSLIPGADTEAFF.

The chain has TRBV9 and TRBJ2-6; no definite D call. The V end lost 0 bases, the J end lost 0 bases, and 7 bases lay between the germline ends. This CDR3 is 16 amino acids long. The germline V gene encodes CDR1 SGDLS and CDR2 YYNGEE. The CDR3 coding sequence is TGTGCCAGCAGCGTAGAGGGTATCTCTGGGGCCAACGTCCTGACTTTC. It translates to CASSVEGISGANVLTF.

The CDR3 DNA follows: TGTGCCAGTACCGAGGACGGAGGGACAGAGAACTATGGCTACACCTTC. Translation: CASTEDGGTENYGYTF. V is TRBV19 and J is TRBJ1-2; 7 bases align to TRBD1. The CDR3 runs 16 residues. Germline V gene data show CDR1 as LNHDA and CDR2 as SQIVND (reference sequence). The V segment lost 7 bases and the J segment 2 bases; nucleotides outside the gene matches: 13.

The rearrangement links TRBV6-5 to TRBJ2-7; no clear D. Looked up from germline, CDR1 is MNHEY and CDR2 is SVGAGI. The CDR3 has 13 amino acids. The V end was cut by 2 bases, the J end by 10 bases, with 15 bases between. The CDR3 sequence is CASSYTAGLGQYV. DNA for the CDR3: TGTGCCAGCAGTTACACGGCAGGCTTGGGTCAGTACGTC.